Shown below are 12 T cell receptor beta chains from a single sample sequenced in a study of sequential checkpoint blockade in melanoma. The protocol was immunoSEQ multiplex PCR, while the TCRdb copy is restricted to in-frame clones and leaves out a portion. The sample lists some 10,000 clones; 20% to 25% were seen once. This sample's treatment: randomized to nivolumab then ipilimumab (arm A) or the reverse (arm B). Sequenced material: tumor tissue (inferred from file names), taken from a patient given nivolumab and ipilimumab in sequence. Receptors were obtained from a human donor with melanoma.

The chain couples TRBV11-3 to TRBJ1-6; D remains ambiguous. Germline-derived CDR1 and CDR2 are SGHNT and YENEEA. The CDR3 sequence is 16 residues long. V lost 3 bases to trimming and J lost 8 bases, with 17 bases between them. This CDR3 is CASSFPGVGPDSPLHF. The CDR3 DNA is TGTGCCAGCAGCTTTCCCGGGGTCGGCCCAGATTCACCCCTCCACTTT.

The rearrangement joins TRBV28 to TRBJ1-5; D not certain. The CDR3 is 13 amino acids. V gave up 2 bases and J gave up 5 bases, with 7 bases separating them. CDR1 is MDHEN, CDR2 SYDVKM, per germline. As DNA, the CDR3 is TGTGCCAGCAGTTTACGGGTTTATCAGCCCCAGCATTTT. This sequence encodes CASSLRVYQPQHF.

This clone was seen only a few times. The chain recombines TRBV6-8 with TRBJ1-5; 9 nucleotides match TRBD1. Germline CDR1 MNHGY, CDR2 SAAAGT. The V gene end was trimmed by 11 bases and the J gene end by 3 bases; junction bases not matched to a gene: 5. The CDR3 is made up of 13 amino acids. The CDR3 region is CAAQQGANQPQHF. Here the CDR3 DNA reads TGTGCCGCCCAACAGGGGGCCAATCAGCCCCAGCATTTT.

The sample holds a few counts of this clone. The chain has TRBV18 and TRBJ1-2; TRBD1 might be the D (5 bases). The V end lost 2 bases, the J end lost 0 bases, and 10 bases lay between the germline ends. CDR1 and CDR2 (germline): KGHSH, LQKENI. The CDR3 has 15 residues. CDR3 residues: CASSPDRSSNYGYTF. CDR3 DNA: TGTGCCAGCTCACCAGACAGATCTTCTAACTATGGCTACACCTTC.

The rearrangement joins TRBV28 to TRBJ2-6; TRBD1 is a possible D gene (5 bases). Germline CDR1 MDHEN, CDR2 SYDVKM. Trimming pared 5 bases from V and 0 bases from J, leaving 17 bases between. The CDR3 has 18 amino acids. The CDR3 region has the DNA TGTGCCAGCAGTCCGCTACGCAGGGCGAGCTCTGGGGCCAACGTCCTGACTTTC. This gives the protein CASSPLRRASSGANVLTF.

The chain joins TRBV6-1 to TRBJ2-5; 7 positions match TRBD2. V gave up 1 base and J gave up 5 bases; unmatched junction bases: 16. The CDR3 has 18 residues. Germline CDR1 and CDR2: MNHNS and SASEGT. CDR3 sequence reads: CASSEVHVFGGGFETQYF. Here the CDR3 DNA reads TGTGCCAGCAGTGAAGTTCATGTGTTTGGGGGGGGATTTGAGACCCAGTACTTC.

The genes are TRBV19 and TRBJ2-5; no reliable D call. The ends were cut back, 2 bases at V and 7 bases at J, with 14 bases in the middle. The CDR3 is 14 residues long. Per the germline V gene, CDR1 is LNHDA and CDR2 is SQIVND (reference sequence). This CDR3 reads CASSIPGPRGTQYF. The CDR3 region has the DNA TGTGCCAGTAGTATACCCGGGCCGCGAGGGACCCAGTACTTC.

In this sample, this clone turned up a few times. The genes are TRBV9 and TRBJ1-2; D perhaps matches TRBD1 (5 bases). Germline lookup yields CDR1 SGDLS and CDR2 YYNGEE. CDR3 length: 16 amino acids. Trimming pared 0 bases from V and 5 bases from J, leaving 17 bases between. CDR3 in DNA: TGTGCCAGCAGCGTAGAAATTTTGCCGGAGGGGTATGGCTACACCTTC. It translates to CASSVEILPEGYGYTF.

This clone was recorded a few times. CDR3 nucleotide sequence: TGTGCCAGCATAGGGACAGGGAGGTCTGGAAACACCATATATTTT. Protein: CASIGTGRSGNTIYF. The chain joins TRBV28 to TRBJ1-3, with TRBD1 identical over 9 bases. The V gene's germline CDR1 is MDHEN and CDR2 SYDVKM. CDR3 length: 15 residues. After removal of 7 bases from V and 1 base from J, the junction contained 5 bases not matched to a gene.

The CDR3 spells CASTTGGSGEIRETQYF. DNA for the CDR3: TGTGCCAGCACTACGGGGGGTAGCGGGGAAATCCGGGAGACCCAGTACTTC. J is TRBJ2-5 and V is TRBV9, with 8 bases that match TRBD2. The CDR3 spans 17 residues. The trim removed 6 bases at V and 5 bases at J, leaving 18 bases unmatched. The germline CDR1 and CDR2 sequences are SGDLS and YYNGEE.

In this sample, this clone turned up a few times. The junction shows a germline mismatch at one end, possibly a read error. The rearrangement joins TRBV6-8 to TRBJ2-1; 12 nucleotides align to TRBD1. The CDR3 has 16 amino acids. The germline V gene encodes CDR1 MNHGY and CDR2 SAAAGT. The CDR3: CAISALRDRGHREQFF. The CDR3 DNA is TGTGCCATCAGTGCACTCCGGGACAGGGGGCATCGCGAGCAGTTCTTC.

The V call is TRBV6-7, the J call TRBJ2-5; D ambiguous. TRBV6-7 is sorted into the ORF group, with uncertain function. This CDR3 spans 13 amino acids. The V and J ends lost 5 bases and 3 bases respectively, with 10 bases between them. CDR3 DNA: TGTGCCAGCAGTGATAGCCGGGAAGAGACCCAGTACTTC. As protein: CASSDSREETQYF.